This T cell receptor beta chain was retrieved from a study of blood T cell repertoires in COVID-19. Study-wide background: Material from acute and convalescent COVID-19 was sourced from the United States, Italy and Spain. PBMCs, B-cell-depleted T cells, or T cells were the source of the cDNA or gDNA that made up the material.

Source study methods: Nucleated cell number was recorded as an estimate derived from reference gene primer amplification. Sequencing was performed with immunoSEQ multiplex PCR; in TCRdb, only in-frame clones are kept and a portion is missing. V and J calls and clone size are copied from that table; D and trimming were computed from the DNA. The data show roughly 340,000 clones, 88% seen once. This clone was counted between two and nine times. Seattle patients were enrolled during active infection and followed longitudinally. Unmatched junction bases numbered 11, after V lost 2 bases and J lost 3 bases. CDR1 MNHEY and CDR2 SMNVEV come from the germline V gene (reference sequence). The CDR3 sequence is 18 residues long.

The receptor comes from a woman aged 70 to 79 with COVID-19, enrolled during active disease. The material sequenced was peripheral blood. The chain has TRBV27 and TRBJ2-2; 8 positions agree with TRBD1. In DNA form, the CDR3 reads TGTGCCAGCAGTTTAATTGGGACAGGAATCCCATACACCGGGGAGCTGTTTTTT. It encodes CASSLIGTGIPYTGELFF.